Presented here are 32 T cell receptor beta chains from one specimen sequenced in a study of CD8+ T cells in alopecia areata (dated by TCRdb to the late 2010s). The sample's time point label, decoded: about 5 months on oral tofacitinib. Interpreted using the paper, the treatment or condition label stands for: oral pan-JAK inhibitor, 5-10 mg twice daily. The library was obtained by the immunoSEQ multiplex PCR assay. For TCR sequencing, RNA was extracted from every sample and reverse transcribed into cDNA to serve as template. Sourced from immuneACCESS, this table was stored by TCRdb with only in-frame sequences that have V and J called. A share of the clones is absent; for the studies checked, an unresolved V gene accounts for under half, and the remainder has no known explanation. Here the sample has 250,000 to 300,000 clones; about three fifths occur a single time. In total, the top ten clones hold around 1.7% of the sample.

The sequences come from CD4+ T cells sorted from blood, collected at week 24, from a patient treated with tofacitinib. The source is a human donor with alopecia areata.

The chain carries TRBV6-6 and TRBJ1-2; D is unclear. The V gene lost 9 bases and the J gene lost 5 bases, with 16 bases spanning the gap. Germline-derived CDR1 and CDR2 are MNHNY and SVGAGI (reference sequence). The CDR3 totals 13 residues. CDR3 amino acids: CASIGREVYGYTF. Written as DNA, the CDR3 is TGTGCCAGTATAGGAAGGGAGGTGTATGGCTACACCTTC.

The chain joins TRBV7-9 to TRBJ2-7; TRBD2 agrees at 7 bases. Trimming at V came to 7 bases and at J to 0 bases, leaving 12 bases not matched to a gene. The CDR3 sequence is 16 residues long. Germline CDR1 SEHNR, CDR2 FQNEAQ (reference sequence). The CDR3 sequence is CASNSREGGSSYEQYF. CDR3 in DNA: TGTGCCAGCAACTCGAGGGAGGGTGGGTCCTCCTACGAGCAGTACTTC.

The chain is built from TRBV27 and TRBJ2-5; D possibly corresponds to TRBD2 (5 bases). Germline lookup yields CDR1 MNHEY and CDR2 SMNVEV (reference sequence). The V and J ends lost 6 bases and 5 bases respectively, with 13 bases between them. CDR3 size: 13 residues. The CDR3 DNA reads as TGTGCCAGCAGAAACGACTACGAGGAGACCCAGTACTTC. It translates to CASRNDYEETQYF.

The rearrangement uses TRBV9 and TRBJ2-5, with D perhaps matching TRBD2 (7 bases). Trimming pared 2 bases from V and 5 bases from J, leaving 16 bases between. The CDR3 has 15 amino acids. Per germline, CDR1 SGDLS and CDR2 YYNGEE. The CDR3 reads CASSVFGGASETQYF. CDR3 sequence (DNA): TGTGCCAGCAGCGTTTTTGGGGGGGCGAGCGAGACCCAGTACTTC. Full variable domain (rest looked up from reference TRBV9 and TRBJ2-5): DSGVTQTPKHLITATGQRVTLRCSPRSGDLSVYWYQQSLDQGLQFLIQYYNGEERAKGNILERFSAQQFPDLHSELNLSSLELGDSALYFCASSVFGGASETQYFGPGTRLLVL.

The chain employs TRBV30 and TRBJ2-1; 7 bases are shared with TRBD1. CDR1 is GTSNPN, CDR2 SVGIG, per germline (reference sequence). Germline trimming cut 2 bases from V and 5 bases from J; bases unmatched to any gene: 3. This CDR3 spans 13 amino acids. CDR3: CAWSPGTDNEQFF. The CDR3 region has the DNA TGTGCCTGGAGTCCCGGGACAGACAATGAGCAGTTCTTC.

Comment on this clone: Within the sample, other DNA sequences also encode this same CDR3. V is TRBV20-1 and J is TRBJ2-7; no firm D call. The CDR3 sequence is 11 residues long. Trimming stripped 1 base from V and 2 bases from J, with 3 bases between. Germline V CDR1 and CDR2: DFQATT, SNEGSKA (reference sequence). The CDR3 DNA reads as TGCAGTGCTAGAGGCCCCTACGAGCAGTACTTC. This gives the protein CSARGPYEQYF.

This rearrangement joins TRBV7-2 to TRBJ2-2; 7 bases are a match to TRBD1. Trimming at V came to 4 bases and at J to 3 bases, leaving 5 bases not matched to a gene. The germline gives CDR1 SGHTA, CDR2 FQGNSA. The length of the CDR3 is 15 residues. The chain's CDR3 is CASSSRTGYTGELFF. CDR3 coding DNA: TGTGCCAGCAGCTCCCGGACAGGCTACACCGGGGAGCTGTTTTTT. Complete variable domain (other parts from reference TRBV7-2 and TRBJ2-2): GAGVSQSPSNKVTEKGKDVELRCDPISGHTALYWYRQSLGQGLEFLIYFQGNSAPDKSGLPSDRFSAERTGGSVSTLTIQRTQQEDSAVYLCASSSRTGYTGELFFGEGSRLTVL.

The CDR3, as DNA: TGTGCCTGGAGCGAAAACCTGAACACTGAAGCTTTCTTT. Its protein product is CAWSENLNTEAFF. The rearrangement links TRBV30 to TRBJ1-1; D gene unclear. The CDR3 is made up of 13 amino acids. The V and J ends lost 3 bases and 0 bases respectively, with 8 bases between them. Germline-derived CDR1 and CDR2 are GTSNPN and SVGIG (reference sequence).

The V and J genes are TRBV30 and TRBJ1-2; 12 nucleotides align to TRBD1. This CDR3 is 14 amino acids long. CDR1 GTSNPN and CDR2 SVGIG come from the germline V gene (reference sequence). The ends lost 3 bases at V and 7 bases at J; junction bases unmatched: 6. The CDR3 reads CAWSRDRGRGGYTF. CDR3 bases: TGTGCCTGGAGCAGGGACAGGGGGCGAGGTGGCTACACCTTC. The full variable domain, rest sourced from reference TRBV30 and TRBJ1-2, is SQTIHQWPATLVQPVGSPLSLECTVEGTSNPNLYWYRQAAGRGLQLLFYSVGIGQISSEVPQNLSASRPQDRQFILSSKKLLLSDSGFYLCAWSRDRGRGGYTFGSGTRLTVV.

The chain is built from TRBV7-9 and TRBJ2-7; 8 positions agree with TRBD1. Per the germline V gene, CDR1 is SEHNR and CDR2 is FQNEAQ (reference sequence). J gave up 2 bases and V 4 bases, and 4 bases lay outside the gene matches. This CDR3 contains 14 residues. The chain's CDR3 is CASSWTGNAYEQYF. CDR3 DNA sequence: TGTGCCAGCAGCTGGACAGGGAATGCCTACGAGCAGTACTTC.

This clone has a handful of counts. The chain is built from TRBV29-1 and TRBJ1-1; no firm D call. CDR3 length: 13 amino acids. Germline V gives CDR1 SQVTM, CDR2 ANQGSEA. V was clipped by 6 bases and J by 2 bases, with 13 bases between them. CDR3 sequence (DNA): TGCAGCGTGTCGGAAATGGGAAACACTGAAGCTTTCTTT. Translation: CSVSEMGNTEAFF.

V gene TRBV15 combines with J gene TRBJ1-5; 9 bases are a match to TRBD1. Germline CDR1 and CDR2: LNHNV and YYDKDF (reference sequence). The CDR3 covers 16 residues. After removal of 6 bases from V and 2 bases from J, the junction contained 8 bases not matched to a gene. CDR3 sequence reads: CATRLQGAKGNQPQHF. The CDR3 DNA reads TGTGCCACCAGGTTACAGGGGGCAAAAGGCAATCAGCCCCAGCATTTT.

The V and J genes are TRBV14 and TRBJ2-1; no firm D call. The germline V gene encodes CDR1 SGHDN and CDR2 FVKESK. V lost 4 bases, J lost 6 bases, and 10 bases lay in between. The CDR3 spans 13 residues. CDR3 nucleotide sequence: TGTGCCAGCAGCCGGCTATTTGTCAATGAGCAGTTCTTC. This translates into CASSRLFVNEQFF.

The table lists this clone with a count of one. The gene calls are TRBV7-2 and TRBJ1-1; D unresolved. Germline V gives CDR1 SGHTA, CDR2 FQGNSA. The CDR3 is 13 amino acids. With 5 bases removed from V and 1 base from J, the gap between germline ends came to 8 bases. CDR3 in amino acids: CASSREKNTEAFF. The CDR3 nucleotides are TGTGCCAGCAGCAGGGAGAAGAACACTGAAGCTTTCTTT.

The V gene is TRBV5-1, the J gene TRBJ2-1; 7 nucleotides agree with TRBD2. This CDR3 region has 15 residues. Germline V CDR1 and CDR2: SGHRS, YFSETQ. With 2 bases clipped from V and 8 bases from J, the junction kept 10 bases outside the gene matches. In DNA form, the CDR3 reads TGCGCCAGCAGCTTTTCTTCGCGGGGGAATGATGAGCAGTTCTTC. As protein: CASSFSSRGNDEQFF. The entire variable domain, with the rest obtained from reference TRBV5-1 and TRBJ2-1, is as follows: KAGVTQTPRYLIKTRGQQVTLSCSPISGHRSVSWYQQTPGQGLQFLFEYFSETQRNKGNFPGRFSGRQFSNSRSEMNVSTLELGDSALYLCASSFSSRGNDEQFFGPGTRLTVL.

As concerns this clone: This CDR3 is also generated by other DNA sequences in the sample. The V and J genes are TRBV7-2 and TRBJ2-5, with D possibly being TRBD1 or TRBD2 (5 bases each). V lost 5 bases, J lost 0 bases, and 7 bases lay in between. The CDR3 runs to 13 residues. Germline CDR1 SGHTA, CDR2 FQGNSA. This CDR3 is CASSPGHQETQYF. CDR3 nucleotide sequence: TGTGCCAGCAGCCCGGGACACCAAGAGACCCAGTACTTC.

The chain carries TRBV19 and TRBJ1-1; D is uncertain. Germline loops: CDR1 LNHDA, CDR2 SQIVND (reference sequence). The V end was cut by 6 bases, the J end by 1 base, with 12 bases between. There are 14 residues in the CDR3. The CDR3 DNA is TGTGCCAGTAGAAACGGACGGGGGAACACTGAAGCTTTCTTT. Residues: CASRNGRGNTEAFF. Filled out from reference TRBV19 and TRBJ1-1, the complete variable domain reads DGGITQSPKYLFRKEGQNVTLSCEQNLNHDAMYWYRQDPGQGLRLIYYSQIVNDFQKGDIAEGYSVSREKKESFPLTVTSAQKNPTAFYLCASRNGRGNTEAFFGQGTRLTVV.

This clone occurred many times. J is TRBJ2-1 and V is TRBV6-1; the D call may be TRBD1 or TRBD2 (5 bases each). Germline lookup yields CDR1 MNHNS and CDR2 SASEGT. CDR3 length: 15 residues. V lost 7 bases, J lost 2 bases, and 15 bases lay in between. The CDR3 is CASTASRVTYNEQFF. DNA of the CDR3: TGTGCCAGCACGGCTAGCAGGGTGACCTACAATGAGCAGTTCTTC.

This chain connects TRBV30 to TRBJ1-2; D is unresolved. CDR3 size: 14 residues. Germline V lookup: CDR1 GTSNPN, CDR2 SVGIG (reference sequence). The ends were cut back, 3 bases at V and 0 bases at J, with 11 bases in the middle. CDR3 sequence (DNA): TGTGCCTGGAGCAGTGGACGGACTAACTATGGCTACACCTTC. Translation gives CAWSSGRTNYGYTF.

This clone was counted only a few times. The rearrangement joins TRBV28 to TRBJ1-2; D remains ambiguous. The germline V gene encodes CDR1 MDHEN and CDR2 SYDVKM. CDR3 length: 15 residues. V was cut by 3 bases and J by 3 bases, with 14 bases left in between. The CDR3 nucleotides are TGTGCCAGCAGTTTTGGCAGCTCCCTAGACTATGGCTACACCTTC. Translation: CASSFGSSLDYGYTF.

V and J are TRBV5-1 and TRBJ1-1, with D hard to call. The V end lost 4 bases, the J end lost 1 base, and 11 bases lay between the germline ends. CDR1 SGHRS and CDR2 YFSETQ come from the germline V gene. The CDR3 spans 14 residues. DNA of the CDR3: TGCGCCAGCAGCCCAGGTGGCAGGAACACTGAAGCTTTCTTT. It specifies CASSPGGRNTEAFF. Full variable domain (missing parts from reference TRBV5-1 and TRBJ1-1): KAGVTQTPRYLIKTRGQQVTLSCSPISGHRSVSWYQQTPGQGLQFLFEYFSETQRNKGNFPGRFSGRQFSNSRSEMNVSTLELGDSALYLCASSPGGRNTEAFFGQGTRLTVV.

V gene TRBV25-1 combines with J gene TRBJ2-5; 12 positions match TRBD1. The length of the CDR3 is 15 residues. Germline V gene sequence: CDR1 MGHDK, CDR2 SYGVNS. J gave up 4 bases and V 4 bases, and 4 bases lay outside the gene matches. The CDR3 DNA reads as TGTGCCAGCAGTGCTGGGACAGGGGGCCGAGAGACCCAGTACTTC. Its protein is CASSAGTGGRETQYF.

As to this clone: A read error may produce the germline difference seen at one junction end. This rearrangement joins TRBV2 to TRBJ2-7; D is uncertain. This CDR3 is 11 amino acids long. Germline CDR1 and CDR2: SNHLY and FYNNEI. The CDR3 loop is CASSEDGGSHF. CDR3 sequence (DNA): TGTGCCAGCAGTGAAGACGGTGGTTCCCACTTC.

This clone was picked up a small number of times. The chain employs TRBV7-2 and TRBJ2-3; TRBD1 aligns across 7 bases. This CDR3 comprises 15 residues. Looked up from germline, CDR1 is SGHTA and CDR2 is FQGNSA. V shed 0 bases, J shed 3 bases, and the junction held 3 bases outside the gene matches. CDR3 region: CASSLAGTETDTQYF. The CDR3, as DNA: TGTGCCAGCAGCTTAGCCGGGACAGAGACAGATACGCAGTATTTT.

This chain connects TRBV28 to TRBJ1-1; D might be TRBD1 (6 bases). The CDR3 is 16 residues long. V was cut by 2 bases and J by 4 bases, with 17 bases left in between. Germline V lookup: CDR1 MDHEN, CDR2 SYDVKM. The CDR3 is CASSLRLGGAGTEAFF. The CDR3 coding sequence is TGTGCCAGCAGTTTAAGGTTGGGGGGGGCTGGCACTGAAGCTTTCTTT.

This clone has more than one count but fewer than ten. The chain carries TRBV27 and TRBJ2-1, with TRBD2 identical over 9 bases. CDR1 and CDR2 (germline): MNHEY, SMNVEV (reference sequence). This CDR3 has 15 amino acids. V shed 0 bases and J 7 bases; nucleotides not matched to a gene: 4. Written as DNA, the CDR3 is TGTGCCAGCAGTTTATCCGCGGGGGGGTGGAATGAGCAGTTCTTC. Translating gives CASSLSAGGWNEQFF.

The V call is TRBV6-1, the J call TRBJ2-3; no clear D. The V end lost 6 bases, the J end lost 1 base, and 11 bases lay between the germline ends. CDR1 MNHNS and CDR2 SASEGT come from the germline V gene. The CDR3 is 14 amino acids. The CDR3 nucleotides are TGTGCCAGCAGAGGTGTTTGGGGCACAGATACGCAGTATTTT. Translated, it gives CASRGVWGTDTQYF.

The chain links TRBV2 to TRBJ1-1; D is uncertain. The CDR3 loop spans 12 amino acids. V dropped 9 bases and J dropped 1 base, with 9 bases sitting between them. Germline V gives CDR1 SNHLY, CDR2 FYNNEI. This CDR3 reads CASLQTNTEAFF. The DNA for the CDR3 is TGTGCCAGTTTACAGACGAACACTGAAGCTTTCTTT. Drawing the rest from reference TRBV2 and TRBJ1-1, the complete variable domain is EPEVTQTPSHQVTQMGQEVILRCVPISNHLYFYWYRQILGQKVEFLVSFYNNEISEKSEIFDDQFSVERPDGSNFTLKIRSTKLEDSAMYFCASLQTNTEAFFGQGTRLTVV.

This clone was counted between two and nine times. The chain carries TRBV5-4 and TRBJ1-2; no definite D call. CDR1 and CDR2 (germline): SGHNT, YYREEE (reference sequence). Trimming left V 3 bases short and J 1 base short, with 10 bases between. There are 14 residues in the CDR3. The CDR3 DNA is TGTGCCAGCAGCTACTCACAGCTTAACTATGGCTACACCTTC. Translation: CASSYSQLNYGYTF.

The chain uses TRBV4-1 and TRBJ2-5, with D possibly TRBD1 on 6 matching bases. V lost 3 bases, J lost 0 bases, and 14 bases lay in between. The CDR3 has 16 residues. Germline V gives CDR1 MGHRA, CDR2 YSYEKL. CDR3 in amino acids: CASSQAPTGHQETQYF. Written as DNA, the CDR3 is TGCGCCAGCAGCCAGGCTCCGACAGGCCACCAAGAGACCCAGTACTTC.

This clone was counted a few times. The chain combines TRBV25-1 with TRBJ1-6; 8 nucleotides match TRBD1. The CDR3 runs to 15 residues. Germline trimming cut 5 bases from V and 9 bases from J; bases unmatched to any gene: 9. Germline CDR1 reads MGHDK; CDR2 reads SYGVNS. CDR3 region: CASSPRDRITSPLHF. CDR3 coding DNA: TGTGCCAGCAGTCCCCGGGACAGGATAACTTCACCCCTCCACTTT.

The chain joins TRBV7-2 to TRBJ1-2, with a weak D call TRBD1 (5 bases). Trimming stripped 3 bases from V and 0 bases from J, with 11 bases between. The CDR3 consists of 15 residues. Germline CDR1 reads SGHTA; CDR2 reads FQGNSA. The CDR3 is CASSFLQAPNYGYTF. The CDR3 DNA is TGTGCCAGCAGCTTCTTACAGGCCCCTAACTATGGCTACACCTTC.